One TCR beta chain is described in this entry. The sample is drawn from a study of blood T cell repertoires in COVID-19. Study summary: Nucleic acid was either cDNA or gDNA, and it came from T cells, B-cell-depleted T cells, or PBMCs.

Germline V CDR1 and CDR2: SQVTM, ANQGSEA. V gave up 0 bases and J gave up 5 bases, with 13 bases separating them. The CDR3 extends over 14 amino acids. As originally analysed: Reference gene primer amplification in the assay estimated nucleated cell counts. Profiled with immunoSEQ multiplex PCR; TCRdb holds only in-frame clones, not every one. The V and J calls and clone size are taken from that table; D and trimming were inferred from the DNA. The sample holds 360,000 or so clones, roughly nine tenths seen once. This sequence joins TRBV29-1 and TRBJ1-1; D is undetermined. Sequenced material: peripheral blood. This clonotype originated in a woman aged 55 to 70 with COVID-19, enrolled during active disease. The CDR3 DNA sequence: TGCAGCGTTGAAGATCCCATAGCGTGGACTGAAGCTTTCTTT. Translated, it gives CSVEDPIAWTEAFF.